This TCR beta chain appears in the sequencing data of a study of T-cell memory formation after mild COVID-19. Whole-study findings and limits: Largely, contracting CD4+ clones fell within CM and EM, and contracting CD8+ clones within EMRA.

Using its own MiXCR run on the 5' RACE reads, TCRdb lists one record per CDR3 protein. This sample carries about 560,000 distinct CDR3 sequences, 20% to 25% of them seen once, and the ten largest clones take approximately 8.4%. In this sample, this clonotype turned up a few times. The antigen is not known. Sequenced sample: PBMCs or a T cell subset sorted from them (not recorded which). The source of this sequence is an adult woman who had mild COVID-19 (a few samples of this study predate the infection). Cell type and time point are not known.

The chain's CDR3 is CASSPTGGVGNQPQHF. CDR3 bases: TGTGCCAGCTCACCTACGGGAGGGGTGGGCAATCAGCCCCAGCATTTT. The chain uses TRBV18 and TRBJ1-5; possibly TRBD1 for D (5 bases). This CDR3 contains 16 residues. V gave up 3 bases and J gave up 2 bases, with 14 bases separating them. Germline V lookup: CDR1 KGHSH, CDR2 LQKENI.